These T cell receptor beta chains were read from a single sample in a study of cytomegalovirus exposure and HLA in healthy donors. This table comes from immunoSEQ multiplex PCR, and its TCRdb copy is limited to in-frame clones, with some not included. The table lists some 100,000 clones, about 79% of them singletons. Sequencing was carried out using PBMCs. These receptors came from a male donor in good health and CMV-seropositive. CDR3s include the opening cysteine and the closing phenylalanine or tryptophan. The D gene is left open where the match is weak. Size is omitted from some rows. Given values are once, few, many or a class for expanded clones.

J gene,clone size,V gene,D gene,CDR3 protein,CDR3 DNA
TRBJ2-7,.,TRBV13,TRBD2,CASRISGGAYEQYF,TGTGCCAGCAGGATTAGCGGGGGGGCCTACGAGCAGTACTTC
TRBJ2-3,.,TRBV7-9,TRBD1,CASSPGTGGQTTQYF,TGTGCCAGCAGTCCCGGGACAGGGGGACAGACTACGCAGTATTTT
TRBJ1-5,.,TRBV5-1,TRBD1,CASSLEGQGVQPQHF,TGCGCCAGCAGCTTGGAAGGACAGGGGGTTCAGCCCCAGCATTTT
TRBJ1-2,once,TRBV27,TRBD1,CASSPTGPANYGYTF,TGTGCCAGCAGTCCGACAGGGCCAGCTAACTATGGCTACACCTTC
TRBJ1-1,.,TRBV25-1,.,CASTLTGTIREAFF,TGTGCCAGCACTCTTACCGGGACAATTCGTGAAGCTTTCTTT
TRBJ2-1,.,TRBV10-2,TRBD2,CASSELTSGEQFF,TGCGCCAGCAGTGAGTTGACTAGCGGGGAGCAGTTCTTC
TRBJ2-5,.,TRBV7-6,TRBD2,CASSTSYLAGQETQYF,TGTGCCAGCAGCACTTCCTATCTAGCGGGGCAAGAGACCCAGTACTTC
TRBJ2-7,.,TRBV30,.,CAWTTRTYEQYF,TGTGCCTGGACAACACGAACCTACGAGCAGTACTTC
TRBJ1-2,few,TRBV5-5,TRBD1,CASSGGTGIGYTF,TGTGCCAGCAGCGGGGGGACAGGCATCGGCTACACCTTC
TRBJ1-1,.,TRBV7-6,.,CASSLGGGAAFF,TGTGCCAGCAGCTTAGGAGGGGGGGCGGCTTTCTTT
TRBJ2-1,.,TRBV5-6,TRBD1,CASSSEGQGVIDEQFF,TGTGCCAGCAGCTCGGAGGGACAGGGGGTTATCGATGAGCAGTTCTTC
TRBJ2-2,.,TRBV5-1,TRBD1,CASSDAGTGPTGELFF,TGCGCCAGCAGTGACGCCGGGACAGGTCCCACCGGGGAGCTGTTTTTT
TRBJ2-5,few,TRBV29-1,.,CSVASGIGETQYF,TGCAGCGTTGCCTCAGGGATAGGCGAGACCCAGTACTTC
TRBJ1-2,.,TRBV7-2,.,CASSLALSGTTVPYGYTF,TGTGCCAGCAGCTTAGCCCTCTCAGGGACTACTGTGCCCTATGGCTACACCTTC
TRBJ1-5,.,TRBV30,TRBD1,CAWSDSAGQGAKHF,TGTGCCTGGAGTGACAGCGCGGGACAGGGGGCCAAGCATTTT
TRBJ2-1,.,TRBV13,TRBD2,CASSPRRGGEQFF,TGTGCCAGCAGCCCTCGTCGGGGGGGGGAGCAGTTCTTC
TRBJ1-2,once,TRBV19,.,CASSIDRGRYGYTF,TGTGCCAGTAGTATAGACAGGGGTCGGTATGGCTACACCTTC
TRBJ1-1,few,TRBV6-1,TRBD1,CAGDRGGTEAFF,TGTGCCGGAGACAGGGGAGGGACTGAAGCTTTCTTT
TRBJ2-5,once,TRBV9,TRBD2,CASSVGGGGAGETQYF,TGTGCCAGCAGCGTAGGTGGCGGGGGGGCCGGAGAGACCCAGTACTTC
TRBJ2-1,.,TRBV9,TRBD1,CASSARTGWDEQFF,TGTGCCAGCAGCGCCAGGACAGGGTGGGATGAGCAGTTCTTC
TRBJ2-1,.,TRBV30,.,CAWSVPPGGNEQFF,TGTGCCTGGAGTGTACCACCAGGGGGGAATGAGCAGTTCTTC
TRBJ1-6,.,TRBV30,.,CAGGRVNSPLHF,TGTGCCGGCGGCAGGGTTAATTCACCCCTCCACTTT
TRBJ2-1,.,TRBV5-1,TRBD2,CASSLEGSGGVYNEQFF,TGCGCCAGCAGCTTGGAGGGTAGCGGGGGGGTTTACAATGAGCAGTTCTTC
TRBJ2-2,.,TRBV19,TRBD2,CATAGGGGVVTGELFF,TGTGCCACCGCGGGGGGAGGCGGGGTAGTCACCGGGGAGCTGTTTTTT
TRBJ1-5,.,TRBV30,TRBD1,CAWSEGTASNQPQHF,TGTGCCTGGAGCGAAGGGACAGCTAGCAATCAGCCCCAGCATTTT
TRBJ2-2,.,TRBV5-4,TRBD1,CASSRQGEAGELFF,TGTGCCAGCAGCAGACAGGGGGAAGCCGGGGAGCTGTTTTTT
TRBJ1-3,.,TRBV7-9,TRBD1,CASSPGQAGNTIYF,TGTGCCAGCAGCCCCGGACAGGCTGGAAACACCATATATTTT
TRBJ2-7,.,TRBV7-9,.,CASSRGRSSYEQYF,TGTGCCAGCAGTAGGGGCCGATCCTCCTACGAGCAGTACTTC
TRBJ1-2,.,TRBV18,TRBD1,CASSPPTGEAGYTF,TGTGCCAGCTCACCACCCACAGGGGAGGCTGGCTACACCTTC
TRBJ2-7,.,TRBV6-5,.,CASSQGSYEQYF,TGTGCCAGCAGTCAGGGATCCTACGAGCAGTACTTC
TRBJ2-5,.,TRBV12-5,.,CASGRGAGWETQYF,TGTGCTAGTGGTCGGGGGGCAGGGTGGGAGACCCAGTACTTC
TRBJ1-1,.,TRBV18,.,CASSPRALMNTEAFF,TGTGCCAGCTCACCACGGGCACTCATGAACACTGAAGCTTTCTTT
TRBJ1-1,few,TRBV2,.,CASSEAPGRVEAFF,TGTGCCAGCAGTGAAGCGCCCGGGAGGGTTGAAGCTTTCTTT
TRBJ2-7,.,TRBV2,TRBD1,CASSPPGTGDYEQYF,TGTGCCAGCAGCCCTCCGGGGACAGGGGACTACGAGCAGTACTTC
TRBJ1-3,.,TRBV5-5,.,CASSLGPVLTSGNTIYF,TGTGCCAGCAGCTTGGGCCCGGTTTTAACCTCTGGAAACACCATATATTTT
TRBJ2-3,.,TRBV7-9,TRBD1,CASRAGGDTQYF,TGTGCCAGCAGGGCAGGGGGCGATACGCAGTATTTT
TRBJ2-1,.,TRBV5-4,TRBD2,CASSWRGARSYNEQFF,TGTGCCAGCAGCTGGCGGGGGGCCCGCTCCTACAATGAGCAGTTCTTC
TRBJ2-2,.,TRBV15,TRBD2,CATQAGAYNGELFF,TGTGCCACACAAGCGGGGGCGTATAACGGGGAGCTGTTTTTT
TRBJ1-1,.,TRBV25-1,.,CASSAPEQGNTEAFF,TGTGCCAGCAGCGCCCCGGAACAGGGGAACACTGAAGCTTTCTTT
TRBJ1-2,.,TRBV6-5,TRBD1,CASSDRGGNYGYTF,TGTGCCAGCAGTGACAGGGGAGGTAACTATGGCTACACCTTC
TRBJ2-6,.,TRBV7-3,.,CASSPTGSGSGANVLTF,TGTGCCAGCAGCCCAACGGGGTCCGGCTCTGGGGCCAACGTCCTGACTTTC
TRBJ1-2,once,TRBV4-1,.,CASSQVTGSDGYTF,TGCGCCAGCAGCCAAGTAACAGGGAGCGATGGCTACACCTTC
TRBJ1-4,.,TRBV5-1,TRBD1,CASSLGQGNEKLFF,TGCGCCAGCAGCCTGGGACAGGGCAATGAAAAACTGTTTTTT
TRBJ2-5,.,TRBV7-8,TRBD2,CASSPSGLAGGFQETQYF,TGTGCCAGCAGCCCAAGCGGACTAGCGGGGGGGTTCCAAGAGACCCAGTACTTC
TRBJ2-5,.,TRBV4-2,.,CASSQDIAQRETQYF,TGTGCCAGCAGCCAAGATATAGCCCAGAGGGAGACCCAGTACTTC
TRBJ1-5,.,TRBV6-1,TRBD1,CASSVTGQVSNQPQHF,TGTGCCAGCAGTGTAACGGGACAGGTCAGCAATCAGCCCCAGCATTTT
TRBJ2-1,.,TRBV29-1,.,CSVRDGGTYNEQFF,TGCAGCGTTCGGGACGGGGGAACCTACAATGAGCAGTTCTTC